This TCR beta chain was recovered during a study of post-analysis software for immune sequencing data. Turning to the study itself: Disease courses included relapsing-remitting, secondary progressive and progressive-relapsing multiple sclerosis.

Notes on the study in general: TRBV5-6, TRBV5-1 and TRBV20-1 belonged to a set of about five TRBV segments that were more frequent in patients than controls.

This clonotype was observed a few times. The antigen remains unidentified. Germline CDR1 is SQVTM and CDR2 is ANQGSEA. This CDR3 is 15 amino acids long. Trimming removed 7 bases from V and 1 base from J; junction bases left unmatched: 7. Libraries were made from TCR beta cDNA, and they carried unique molecular identifiers. TCRdb used MiXCR to reprocess the PCR reads, holding one entry per CDR3 protein. The table lists 450,000 to 650,000 distinct CDR3 sequences, roughly 46% of them singletons. Sequencing was performed on blood. V is TRBV29-1 and J is TRBJ1-1, with 12 bases that match TRBD1. The sequence derives from a girl between 10 and 17 years old with multiple sclerosis. CDR3 coding DNA: TGCAGCGCGCGGGGGGGACAGGGGGCGAACACTGAAGCTTTCTTT. Amino acid sequence: CSARGGQGANTEAFF.